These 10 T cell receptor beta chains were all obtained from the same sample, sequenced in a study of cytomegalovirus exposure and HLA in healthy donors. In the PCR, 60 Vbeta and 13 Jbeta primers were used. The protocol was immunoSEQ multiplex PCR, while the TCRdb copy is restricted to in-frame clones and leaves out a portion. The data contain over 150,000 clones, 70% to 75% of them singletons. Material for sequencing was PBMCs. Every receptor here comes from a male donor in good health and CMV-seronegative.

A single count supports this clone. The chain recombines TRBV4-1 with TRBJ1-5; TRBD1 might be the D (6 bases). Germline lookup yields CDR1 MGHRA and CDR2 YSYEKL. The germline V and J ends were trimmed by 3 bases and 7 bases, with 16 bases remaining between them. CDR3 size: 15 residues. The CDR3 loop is CASSHHQGTGQPQHF. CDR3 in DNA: TGCGCCAGCAGCCACCACCAGGGGACGGGGCAGCCCCAGCATTTT.

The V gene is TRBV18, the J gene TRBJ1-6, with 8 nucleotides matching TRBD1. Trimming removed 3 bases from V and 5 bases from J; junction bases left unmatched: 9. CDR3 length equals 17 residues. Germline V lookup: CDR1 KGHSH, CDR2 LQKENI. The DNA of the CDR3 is TGTGCCAGCTCACCCGGCGCTGGACAGGGTGATAATTCACCCCTCCACTTT. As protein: CASSPGAGQGDNSPLHF.

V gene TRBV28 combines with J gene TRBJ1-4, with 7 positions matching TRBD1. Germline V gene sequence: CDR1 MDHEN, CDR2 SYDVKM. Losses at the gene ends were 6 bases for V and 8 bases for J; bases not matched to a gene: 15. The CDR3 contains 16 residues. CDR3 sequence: CASRIGGPGGHEKLFF. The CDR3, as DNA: TGTGCCAGCAGGATTGGGGGCCCAGGGGGTCACGAAAAACTGTTTTTT.

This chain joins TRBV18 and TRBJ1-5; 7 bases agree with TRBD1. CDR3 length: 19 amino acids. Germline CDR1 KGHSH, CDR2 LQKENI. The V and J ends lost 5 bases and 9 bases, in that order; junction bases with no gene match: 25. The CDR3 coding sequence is TGTGCCAGCTCATCCCGGGACAGAGTTCAACCCGCGGGGTCAGGGCCCCAGCATTTT. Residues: CASSSRDRVQPAGSGPQHF. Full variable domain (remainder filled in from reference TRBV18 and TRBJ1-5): NAGVMQNPRHLVRRRGQEARLRCSPMKGHSHVYWYRQLPEEGLKFMVYLQKENIIDESGMPKERFSAEFPKEGPSILRIQQVVRGDSAAYFCASSSRDRVQPAGSGPQHFGDGTRLSIL.

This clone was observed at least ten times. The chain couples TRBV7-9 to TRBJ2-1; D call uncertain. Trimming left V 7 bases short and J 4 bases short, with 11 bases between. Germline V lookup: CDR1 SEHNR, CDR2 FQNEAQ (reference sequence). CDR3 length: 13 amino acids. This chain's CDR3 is CASNSRNYNEQFF. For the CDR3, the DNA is TGTGCCAGCAACTCGAGGAATTACAATGAGCAGTTCTTC.

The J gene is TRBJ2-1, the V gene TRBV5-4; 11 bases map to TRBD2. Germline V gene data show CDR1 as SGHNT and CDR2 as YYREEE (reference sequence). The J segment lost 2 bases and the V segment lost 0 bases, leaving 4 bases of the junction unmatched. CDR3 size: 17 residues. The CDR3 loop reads CASSLAKTSGAYNEQFF. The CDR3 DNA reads TGTGCCAGCAGCTTGGCCAAGACTAGCGGGGCCTACAATGAGCAGTTCTTC.

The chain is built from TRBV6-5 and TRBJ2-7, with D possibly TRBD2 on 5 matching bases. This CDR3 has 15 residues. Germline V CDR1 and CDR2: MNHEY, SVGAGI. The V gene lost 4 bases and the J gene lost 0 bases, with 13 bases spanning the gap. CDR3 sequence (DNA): TGTGCCAGCAGTTCGATTAGCGACGGCTCCTACGAGCAGTACTTC. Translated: CASSSISDGSYEQYF.

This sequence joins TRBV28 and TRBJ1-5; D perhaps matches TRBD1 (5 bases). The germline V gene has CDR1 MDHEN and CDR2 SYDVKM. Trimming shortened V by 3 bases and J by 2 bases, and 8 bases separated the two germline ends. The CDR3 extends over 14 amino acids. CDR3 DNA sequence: TGTGCCAGCAGTTTTGCGGGACGCAATCAGCCCCAGCATTTT. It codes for CASSFAGRNQPQHF.

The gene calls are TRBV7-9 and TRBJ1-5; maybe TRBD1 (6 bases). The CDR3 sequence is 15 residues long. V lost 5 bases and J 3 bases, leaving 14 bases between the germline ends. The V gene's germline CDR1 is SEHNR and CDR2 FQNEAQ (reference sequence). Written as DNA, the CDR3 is TGTGCCAGCAGCCCCCGGGGGGGGCTCAATCAGCCCCAGCATTTT. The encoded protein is CASSPRGGLNQPQHF.

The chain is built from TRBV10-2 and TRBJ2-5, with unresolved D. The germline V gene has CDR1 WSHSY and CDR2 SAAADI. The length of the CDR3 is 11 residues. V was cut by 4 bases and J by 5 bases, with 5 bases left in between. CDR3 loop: CASSVEETQYF. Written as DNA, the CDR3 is TGCGCCAGCAGTGTGGAGGAGACCCAGTACTTC.